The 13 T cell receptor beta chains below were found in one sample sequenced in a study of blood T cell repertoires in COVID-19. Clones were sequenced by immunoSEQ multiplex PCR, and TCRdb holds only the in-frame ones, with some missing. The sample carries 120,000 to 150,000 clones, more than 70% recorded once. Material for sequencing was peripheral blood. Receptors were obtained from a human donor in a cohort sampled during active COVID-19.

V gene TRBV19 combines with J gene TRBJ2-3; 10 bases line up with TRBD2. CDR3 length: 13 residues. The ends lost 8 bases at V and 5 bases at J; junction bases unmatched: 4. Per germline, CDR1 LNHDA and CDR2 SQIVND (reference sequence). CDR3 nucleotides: TGTGCCAGTGCTAGCGGGAGTCAAGATACGCAGTATTTT. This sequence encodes CASASGSQDTQYF.

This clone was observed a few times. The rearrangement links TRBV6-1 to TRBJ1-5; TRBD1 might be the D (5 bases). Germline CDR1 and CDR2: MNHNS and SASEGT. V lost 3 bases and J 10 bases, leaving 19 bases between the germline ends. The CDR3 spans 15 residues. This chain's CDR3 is CASSDNFWGAGPQHF. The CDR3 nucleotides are TGTGCCAGCAGTGATAATTTCTGGGGCGCAGGACCCCAGCATTTT.

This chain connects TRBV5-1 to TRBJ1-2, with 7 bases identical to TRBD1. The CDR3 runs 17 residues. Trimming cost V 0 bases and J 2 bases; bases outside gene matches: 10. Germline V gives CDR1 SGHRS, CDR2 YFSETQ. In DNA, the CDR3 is TGCGCCAGCAGCTTGGAGGGTGGGACAGTGTTGAACTATGGCTACACCTTC. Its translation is CASSLEGGTVLNYGYTF.

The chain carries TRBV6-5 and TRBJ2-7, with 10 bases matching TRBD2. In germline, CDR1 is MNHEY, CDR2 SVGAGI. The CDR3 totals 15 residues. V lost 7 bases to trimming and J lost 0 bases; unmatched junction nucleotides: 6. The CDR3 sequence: CASNSGGLSSYEQYF. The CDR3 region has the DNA TGTGCCAGCAATAGCGGGGGGCTCAGCTCCTACGAGCAGTACTTC.

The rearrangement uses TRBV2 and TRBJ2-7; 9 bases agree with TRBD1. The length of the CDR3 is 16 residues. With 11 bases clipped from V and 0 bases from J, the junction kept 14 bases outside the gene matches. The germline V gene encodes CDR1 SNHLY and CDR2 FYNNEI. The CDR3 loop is CAVRDREGGISYEQYF. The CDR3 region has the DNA TGTGCCGTCCGGGACAGGGAGGGGGGGATCTCCTACGAGCAGTACTTC.

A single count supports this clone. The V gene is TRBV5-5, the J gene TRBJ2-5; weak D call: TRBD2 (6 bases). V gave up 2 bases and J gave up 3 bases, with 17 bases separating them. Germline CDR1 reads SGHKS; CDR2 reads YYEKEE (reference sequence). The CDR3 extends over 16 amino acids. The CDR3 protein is CASSLAPSAPEETQYF. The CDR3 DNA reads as TGTGCCAGCAGCTTAGCTCCTAGCGCTCCTGAAGAGACCCAGTACTTC. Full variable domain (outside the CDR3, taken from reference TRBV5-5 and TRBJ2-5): DAGVTQSPTHLIKTRGQQVTLRCSPISGHKSVSWYQQVLGQGPQFIFQYYEKEERGRGNFPDRFSARQFPNYSSELNVNALLLGDSALYLCASSLAPSAPEETQYFGPGTRLLVL.

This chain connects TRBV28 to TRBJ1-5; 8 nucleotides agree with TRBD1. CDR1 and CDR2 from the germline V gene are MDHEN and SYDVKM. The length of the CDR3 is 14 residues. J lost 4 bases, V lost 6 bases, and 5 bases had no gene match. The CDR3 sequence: CASRGTGVNQPQHF. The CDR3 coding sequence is TGTGCCAGCAGAGGGACAGGAGTGAATCAGCCCCAGCATTTT.

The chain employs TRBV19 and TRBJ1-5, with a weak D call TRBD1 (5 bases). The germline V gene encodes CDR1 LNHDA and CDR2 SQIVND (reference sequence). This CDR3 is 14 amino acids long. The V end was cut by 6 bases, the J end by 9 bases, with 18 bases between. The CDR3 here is CASSPQTVSWPQHF. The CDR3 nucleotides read TGTGCCAGTAGCCCCCAGACAGTCTCATGGCCCCAGCATTTT.

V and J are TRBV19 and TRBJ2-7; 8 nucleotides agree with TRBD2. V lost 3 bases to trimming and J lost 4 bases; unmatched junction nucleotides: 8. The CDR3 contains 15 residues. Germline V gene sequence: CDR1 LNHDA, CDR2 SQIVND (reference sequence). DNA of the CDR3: TGTGCCAGTAGTATGCGCCTAGCGGGTACTTACGAGCAGTACTTC. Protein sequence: CASSMRLAGTYEQYF. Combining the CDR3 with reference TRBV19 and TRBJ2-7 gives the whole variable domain DGGITQSPKYLFRKEGQNVTLSCEQNLNHDAMYWYRQDPGQGLRLIYYSQIVNDFQKGDIAEGYSVSREKKESFPLTVTSAQKNPTAFYLCASSMRLAGTYEQYFGPGTRLTVT.

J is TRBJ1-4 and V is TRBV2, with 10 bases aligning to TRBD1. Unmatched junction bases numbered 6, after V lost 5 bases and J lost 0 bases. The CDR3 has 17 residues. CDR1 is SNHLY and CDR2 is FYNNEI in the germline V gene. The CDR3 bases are TGTGCCAGCAGTAGGACAGGGGGGATTGCAACTAATGAAAAACTGTTTTTT. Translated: CASSRTGGIATNEKLFF. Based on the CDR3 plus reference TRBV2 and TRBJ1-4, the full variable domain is EPEVTQTPSHQVTQMGQEVILRCVPISNHLYFYWYRQILGQKVEFLVSFYNNEISEKSEIFDDQFSVERPDGSNFTLKIRSTKLEDSAMYFCASSRTGGIATNEKLFFGSGTQLSVL.

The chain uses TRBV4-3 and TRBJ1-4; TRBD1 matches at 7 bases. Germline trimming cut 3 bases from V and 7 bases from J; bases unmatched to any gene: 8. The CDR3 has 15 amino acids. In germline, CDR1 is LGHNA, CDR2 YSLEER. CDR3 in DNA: TGCGCCAGCAGCCACGTCGACAGGGACCGTGAAAAACTGTTTTTT. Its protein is CASSHVDRDREKLFF.

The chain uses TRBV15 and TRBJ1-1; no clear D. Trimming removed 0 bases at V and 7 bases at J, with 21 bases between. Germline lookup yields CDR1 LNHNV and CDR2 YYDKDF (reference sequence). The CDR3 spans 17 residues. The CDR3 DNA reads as TGTGCCACCAGCAGAGATAATATTGAGGGAGCGACTATTGAAGCTTTCTTT. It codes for CATSRDNIEGATIEAFF. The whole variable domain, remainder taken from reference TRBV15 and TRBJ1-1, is DAMVIQNPRYQVTQFGKPVTLSCSQTLNHNVMYWYQQKSSQAPKLLFHYYDKDFNNEADTPDNFQSRRPNTSFCFLDIRSPGLGDTAMYLCATSRDNIEGATIEAFFGQGTRLTVV.

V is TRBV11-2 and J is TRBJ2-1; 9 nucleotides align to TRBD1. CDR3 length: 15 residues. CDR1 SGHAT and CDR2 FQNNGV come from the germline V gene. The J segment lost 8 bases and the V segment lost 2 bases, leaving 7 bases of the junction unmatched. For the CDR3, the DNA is TGTGCCAGCAGCTTATCCCGGACAGGGGTATATGAGCAGTTCTTC. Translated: CASSLSRTGVYEQFF. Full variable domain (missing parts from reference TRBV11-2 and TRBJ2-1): EAGVAQSPRYKIIEKRQSVAFWCNPISGHATLYWYQQILGQGPKLLIQFQNNGVVDDSQLPKDRFSAERLKGVDSTLKIQPAKLEDSAVYLCASSLSRTGVYEQFFGPGTRLTVL.